This T cell receptor (beta chain) was sequenced in a study of chemoradiotherapy in HPV16-positive cancers. Across the whole study: Candidate HPV-specific clones and shared TCR motifs came from a couple of HPV16-positive patients. The study's findings and limits: Only a couple of HPV16-positive patients supplied the functional HPV-specificity definition. Candidate HPV-specific clones and E7-related TCR motifs grew in tumor during treatment.

The CDR3 sequence is 13 residues long. Germline CDR1 is SGHAT and CDR2 is FQNNGV. V dropped 6 bases and J dropped 7 bases, with 15 bases sitting between them. Over chemoradiotherapy, repertoires were sampled more than once. Sequenced by immunoSEQ multiplex PCR; TCRdb stores in-frame clones only, minus some. The sample lists nearly 5,000 clones; about 96% were seen once. With respect to this clone: The antigen remains unidentified.

This chain links TRBV11-2 with TRBJ1-2, with a tentative D call TRBD1 (5 bases). This clonotype originated in a human donor with HPV-associated anogenital cancer. Sequences were derived from tumor tissue, sampled from a patient who underwent chemoradiotherapy. CDR3 region: CASSSGTAAGYTF. CDR3 nucleotide sequence: TGTGCCAGCAGTTCCGGGACGGCGGCTGGCTACACCTTC.